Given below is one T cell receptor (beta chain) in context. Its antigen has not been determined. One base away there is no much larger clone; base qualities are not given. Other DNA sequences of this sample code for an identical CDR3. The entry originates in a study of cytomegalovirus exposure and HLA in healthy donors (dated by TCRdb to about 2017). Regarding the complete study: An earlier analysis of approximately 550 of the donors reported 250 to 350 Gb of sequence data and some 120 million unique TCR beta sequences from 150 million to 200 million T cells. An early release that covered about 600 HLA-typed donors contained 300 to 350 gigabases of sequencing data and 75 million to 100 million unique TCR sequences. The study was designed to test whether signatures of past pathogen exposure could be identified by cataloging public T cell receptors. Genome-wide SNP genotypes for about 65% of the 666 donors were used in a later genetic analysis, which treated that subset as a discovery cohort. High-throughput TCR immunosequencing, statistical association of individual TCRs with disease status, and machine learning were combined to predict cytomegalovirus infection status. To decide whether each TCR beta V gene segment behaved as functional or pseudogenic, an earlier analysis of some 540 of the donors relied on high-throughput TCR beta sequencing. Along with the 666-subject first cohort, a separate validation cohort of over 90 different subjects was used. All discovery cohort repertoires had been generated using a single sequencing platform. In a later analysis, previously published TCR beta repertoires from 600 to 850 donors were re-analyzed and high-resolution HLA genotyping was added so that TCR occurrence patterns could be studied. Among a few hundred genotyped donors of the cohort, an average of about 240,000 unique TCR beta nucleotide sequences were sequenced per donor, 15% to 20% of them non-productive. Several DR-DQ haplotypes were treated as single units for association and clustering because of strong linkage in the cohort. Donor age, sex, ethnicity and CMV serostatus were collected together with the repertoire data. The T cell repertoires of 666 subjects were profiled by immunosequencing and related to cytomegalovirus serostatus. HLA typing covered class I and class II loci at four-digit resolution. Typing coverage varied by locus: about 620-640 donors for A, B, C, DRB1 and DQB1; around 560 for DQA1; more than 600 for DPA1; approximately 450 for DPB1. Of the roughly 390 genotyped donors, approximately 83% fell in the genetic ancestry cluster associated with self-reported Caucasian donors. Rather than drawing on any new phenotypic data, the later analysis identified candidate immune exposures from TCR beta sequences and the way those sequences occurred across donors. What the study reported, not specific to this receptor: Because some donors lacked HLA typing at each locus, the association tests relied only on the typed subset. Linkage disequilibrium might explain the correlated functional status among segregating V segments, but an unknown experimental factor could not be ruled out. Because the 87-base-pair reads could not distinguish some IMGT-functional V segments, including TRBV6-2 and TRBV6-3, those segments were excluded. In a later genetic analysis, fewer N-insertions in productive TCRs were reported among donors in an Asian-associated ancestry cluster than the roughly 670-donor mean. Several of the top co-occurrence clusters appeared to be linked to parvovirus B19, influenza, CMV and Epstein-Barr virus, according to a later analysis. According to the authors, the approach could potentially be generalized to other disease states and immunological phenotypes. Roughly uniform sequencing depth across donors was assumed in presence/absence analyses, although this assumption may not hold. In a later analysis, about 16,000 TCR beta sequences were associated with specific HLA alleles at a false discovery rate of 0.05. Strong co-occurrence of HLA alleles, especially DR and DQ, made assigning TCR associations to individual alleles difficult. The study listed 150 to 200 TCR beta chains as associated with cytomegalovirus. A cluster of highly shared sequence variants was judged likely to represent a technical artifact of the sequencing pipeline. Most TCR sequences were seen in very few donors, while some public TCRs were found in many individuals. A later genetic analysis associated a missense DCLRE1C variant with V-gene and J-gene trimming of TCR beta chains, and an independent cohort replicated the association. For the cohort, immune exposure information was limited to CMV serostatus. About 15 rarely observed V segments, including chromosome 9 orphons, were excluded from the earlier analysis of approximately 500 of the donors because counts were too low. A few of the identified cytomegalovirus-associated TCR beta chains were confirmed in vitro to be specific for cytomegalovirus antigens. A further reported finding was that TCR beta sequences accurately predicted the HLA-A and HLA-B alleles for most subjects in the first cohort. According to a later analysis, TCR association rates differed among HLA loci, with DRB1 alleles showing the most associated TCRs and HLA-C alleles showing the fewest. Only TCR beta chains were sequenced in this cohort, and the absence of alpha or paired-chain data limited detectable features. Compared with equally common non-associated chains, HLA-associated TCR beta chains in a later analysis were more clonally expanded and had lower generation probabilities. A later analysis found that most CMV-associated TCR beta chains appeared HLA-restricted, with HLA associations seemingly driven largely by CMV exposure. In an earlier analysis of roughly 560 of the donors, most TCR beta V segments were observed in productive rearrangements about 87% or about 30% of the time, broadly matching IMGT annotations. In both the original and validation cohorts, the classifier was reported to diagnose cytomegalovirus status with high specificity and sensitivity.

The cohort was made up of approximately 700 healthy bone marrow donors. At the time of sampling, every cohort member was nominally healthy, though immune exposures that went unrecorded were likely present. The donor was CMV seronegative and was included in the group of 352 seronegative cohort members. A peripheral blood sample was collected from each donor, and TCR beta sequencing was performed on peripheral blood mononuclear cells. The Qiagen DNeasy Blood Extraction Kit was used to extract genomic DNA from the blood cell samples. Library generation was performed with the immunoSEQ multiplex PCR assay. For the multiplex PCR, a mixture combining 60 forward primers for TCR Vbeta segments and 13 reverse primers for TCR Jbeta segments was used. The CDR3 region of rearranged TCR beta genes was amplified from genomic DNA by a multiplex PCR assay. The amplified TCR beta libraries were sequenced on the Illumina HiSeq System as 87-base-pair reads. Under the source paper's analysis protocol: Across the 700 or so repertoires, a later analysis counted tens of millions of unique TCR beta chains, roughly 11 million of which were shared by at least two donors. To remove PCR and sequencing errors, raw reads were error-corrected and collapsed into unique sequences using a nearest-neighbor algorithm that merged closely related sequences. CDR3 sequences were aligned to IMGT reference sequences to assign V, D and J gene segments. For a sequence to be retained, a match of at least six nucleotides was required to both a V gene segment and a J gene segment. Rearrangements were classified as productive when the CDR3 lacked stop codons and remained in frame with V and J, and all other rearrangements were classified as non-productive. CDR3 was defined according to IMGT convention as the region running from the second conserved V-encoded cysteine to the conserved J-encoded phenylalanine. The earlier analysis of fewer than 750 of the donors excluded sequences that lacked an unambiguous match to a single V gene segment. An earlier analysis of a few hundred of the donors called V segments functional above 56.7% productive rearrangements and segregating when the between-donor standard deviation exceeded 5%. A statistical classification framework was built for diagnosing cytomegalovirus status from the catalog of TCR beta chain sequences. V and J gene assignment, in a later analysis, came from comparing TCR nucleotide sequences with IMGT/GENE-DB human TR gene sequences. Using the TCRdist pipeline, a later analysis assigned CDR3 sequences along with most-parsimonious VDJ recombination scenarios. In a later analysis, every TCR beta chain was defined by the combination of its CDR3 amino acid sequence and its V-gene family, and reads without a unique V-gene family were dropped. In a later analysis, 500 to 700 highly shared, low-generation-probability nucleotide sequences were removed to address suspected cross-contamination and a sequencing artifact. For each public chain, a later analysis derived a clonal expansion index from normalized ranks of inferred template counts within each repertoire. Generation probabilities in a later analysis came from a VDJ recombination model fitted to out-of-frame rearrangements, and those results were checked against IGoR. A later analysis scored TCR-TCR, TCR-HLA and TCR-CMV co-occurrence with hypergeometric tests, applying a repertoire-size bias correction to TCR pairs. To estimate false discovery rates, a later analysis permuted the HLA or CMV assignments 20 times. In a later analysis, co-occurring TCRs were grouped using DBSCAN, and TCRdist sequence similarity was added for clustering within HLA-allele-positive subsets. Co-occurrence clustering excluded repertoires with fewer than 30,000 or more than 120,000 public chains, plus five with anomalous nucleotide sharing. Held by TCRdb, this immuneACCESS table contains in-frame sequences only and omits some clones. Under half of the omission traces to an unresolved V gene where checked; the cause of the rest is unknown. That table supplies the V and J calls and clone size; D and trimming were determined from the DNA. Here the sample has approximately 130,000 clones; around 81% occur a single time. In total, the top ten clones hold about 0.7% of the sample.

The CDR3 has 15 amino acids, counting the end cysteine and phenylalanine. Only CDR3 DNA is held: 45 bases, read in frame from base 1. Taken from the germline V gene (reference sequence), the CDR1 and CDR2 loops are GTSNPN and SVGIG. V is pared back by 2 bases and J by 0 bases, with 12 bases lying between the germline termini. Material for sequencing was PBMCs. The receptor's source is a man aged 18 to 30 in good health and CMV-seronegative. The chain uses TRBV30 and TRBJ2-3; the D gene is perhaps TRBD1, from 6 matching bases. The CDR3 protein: CAWSPGTPSTDTQYF. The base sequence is TGTGCCTGGAGTCCCGGGACACCGAGCACAGATACGCAGTATTTT.